The source of this T cell receptor beta chain is a study of cytomegalovirus exposure and HLA in healthy donors. PCR employed 60 Vbeta and 13 Jbeta primers. Methods used by the authors: In a later analysis, about 12 million of 65 million to 90 million unique beta chains occurred in at least two donors. Produced via immunoSEQ multiplex PCR; TCRdb's table is partial and in-frame only. Clone size and V and J calls were adopted from that table, with D and trimming inferred from the DNA. This table has under 200,000 clones, 65% to 90% appearing once. The V gene's germline CDR1 is LGHNA and CDR2 YSLEER. CDR3 size: 14 residues. Trimming cost V 0 bases and J 3 bases, with 8 bases left between them. Study-wide results and caveats: Relative to equally common others, HLA-associated TCR beta chains showed greater clonal expansion in a later analysis. Follow-up analysis seemed to connect common viral pathogens with several of the most significant clusters identified. Per a prior analysis, the majority of TCR beta V segments were productive roughly 87% or roughly 30% of the time.

This clone showed up just once. Its antigen is as yet unknown. The sequence was obtained from a human donor in good health. The material sequenced was PBMCs. The chain combines TRBV4-3 with TRBJ1-1; possibly TRBD1 for D (6 bases). The CDR3 is CASSQDEGDTEAFF. The CDR3 nucleotides are TGCGCCAGCAGCCAAGATGAGGGGGACACTGAAGCTTTCTTT.